This T cell receptor (beta chain) was captured by sequencing in a study of a mutant IDH1 vaccine in newly diagnosed glioma. On this clone: Antigen: not known.

Sequencing used immunoSEQ multiplex PCR; TCRdb keeps in-frame clones, though not all of them. The sample has 15,000 or so clones, around four fifths seen once. The time point was: baseline, week 1 (first vaccination visit). The treatment is: pre-vaccination baseline after standard-of-care therapy. Broader study findings: Immune responses induced by vaccination arose in around 93% of the patients.

V lost 3 bases and J 8 bases, leaving 13 bases between the germline ends. The CDR3 consists of 13 residues. The germline V gene has CDR1 SEHNR and CDR2 FQNEAQ (reference sequence). The clonotype comes from a man in his forties with glioma. This chain links TRBV7-9 with TRBJ1-2; D gene uncertain. Sequenced here: PBMCs, sampled from a glioma patient treated with radiotherapy, temozolomide or both. The CDR3, as DNA: TGTGCCAGCAGCTTGGGAGAGACCGGGGGCTACACCTTC. This sequence encodes CASSLGETGGYTF.